This entry describes one TCR beta chain. Its antigen is currently unknown. The CDR3 is made up of 14 amino acids. The germline V and J ends were trimmed by 1 base and 3 bases, with 8 bases remaining between them. In germline, CDR1 is SNHLY, CDR2 FYNNEI. The sample belongs to a study of cytomegalovirus exposure and HLA in healthy donors. Study-level points and caveats: In a later analysis, DRB1 alleles had the most associated TCRs; HLA-C alleles the fewest. TCR beta chain V- and J-gene trimming was linked, in a later analysis, to a missense variant in DCLRE1C. Sequencing depth across donors, presence/absence analyses assumed, was roughly uniform. Sequencing probably produced one cluster of sequence variants that were highly shared.

The PCR was carried out with 60 Vbeta primers and 13 Jbeta primers. Profiled with immunoSEQ multiplex PCR; TCRdb holds only in-frame clones, not every one. The sample consists of about 93,000 clones, around 78% of them appearing once. Sequencing was performed on PBMCs. The sequence derives from a man aged 25 to 40 in good health and CMV-seronegative. The rearrangement links TRBV2 to TRBJ2-3; D call uncertain. The CDR3, as DNA: TGTGCCAGCAGTGAAGTTCAGGTGACAGATACGCAGTATTTT. Amino acids: CASSEVQVTDTQYF.